The present entry profiles one TCR beta chain with its context. Each CDR3 protein gets one entry in TCRdb, which reprocessed the 5' RACE reads and gives no DNA. The table for this sample gives over 120,000 distinct CDR3 sequences. The entry originates in a study of T cells expressing NK-cell markers. The V gene's germline CDR1 is LNHNV and CDR2 YYDKDF (reference sequence). This CDR3 has 16 residues. The sequencing sample was made of blood T cells: a sorted CD56 or NKG2C T cell subset, CD4+ or CD8+ T cells, or bulk PBMC T cells (not recorded which). The TCR was taken from a man aged 18 to 30 in good health. The chain links TRBV15 to TRBJ2-2; the D call of TRBD2 rests on TCRdb alone, since no DNA is present to check it. CDR3 residues: CATSRDPGGSTGELFF.